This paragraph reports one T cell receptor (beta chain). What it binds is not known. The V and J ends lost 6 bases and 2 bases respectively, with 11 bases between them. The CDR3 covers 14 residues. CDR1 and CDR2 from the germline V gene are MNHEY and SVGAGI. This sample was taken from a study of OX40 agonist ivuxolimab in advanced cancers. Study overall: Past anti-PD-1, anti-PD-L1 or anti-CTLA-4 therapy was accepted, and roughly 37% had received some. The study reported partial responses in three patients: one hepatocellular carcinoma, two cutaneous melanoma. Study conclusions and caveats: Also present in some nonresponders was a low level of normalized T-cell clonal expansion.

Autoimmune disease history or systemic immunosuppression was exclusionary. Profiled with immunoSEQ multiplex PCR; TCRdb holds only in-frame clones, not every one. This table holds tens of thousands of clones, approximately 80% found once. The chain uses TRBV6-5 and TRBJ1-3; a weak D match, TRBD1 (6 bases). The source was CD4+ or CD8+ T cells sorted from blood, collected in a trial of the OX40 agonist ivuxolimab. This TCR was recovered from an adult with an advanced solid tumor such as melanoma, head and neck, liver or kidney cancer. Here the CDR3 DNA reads TGTGCCAGCAGGAAAGCAGGGGCTGGAAACACCATATATTTT. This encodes CASRKAGAGNTIYF.